Listed below are T cell receptor beta chains from one sample, sequenced in a study of metastatic and nonmetastatic thyroid tumors. With MiXCR, TCRdb called clones anew from the PCR reads. The sample yields more than 20,000 clones, approximately 22% seen once. Sequencing was carried out using tumor tissue. The source of these receptors is a female donor with papillary thyroid cancer or a benign thyroid nodule (not recorded which). Some clones in this sample may be carry-over from other donors' samples. The CDR3 runs from the conserved cysteine through the conserved F or W. A D gene is named only where the DNA matches it firmly. Where a row states a size, it is once, few, many or the class of an expanded clone; other rows omit it.

v_gene: TRBV24-1; j_gene: TRBJ2-1; abundance: -; d_gene: -; CDR3nt: TGTGCCACCAGTGAACGTAACAGGGATGAGCAGTTCTTC; CDR3aa: CATSERNRDEQFF
v_gene: TRBV6-6; j_gene: TRBJ2-1; abundance: -; d_gene: -; CDR3nt: TGTGCCAGCAGTTACCGGGGAAGGAGTAGCAATGAGAAGTTCTTC; CDR3aa: CASSYRGRSSNEKFF
v_gene: TRBV5-6; j_gene: TRBJ2-3; abundance: -; d_gene: -; CDR3nt: TGTGCCAGCAGCTTCGCTACTAACACAGATACGCAGTATTTT; CDR3aa: CASSFATNTDTQYF
v_gene: TRBV10-2; j_gene: TRBJ1-5; abundance: medium-sized; d_gene: TRBD1; CDR3nt: TGCGCCAGCAGTACGACAGGGGATTCTAGCAATCAGCCCCAGCATTTT; CDR3aa: CASSTTGDSSNQPQHF
v_gene: TRBV15; j_gene: TRBJ2-3; abundance: -; d_gene: TRBD2; CDR3nt: TGTGCCGCCAGCAGAGCGGGGCAGGTGGCTGCAGATACGCAGTATTTT; CDR3aa: CAASRAGQVAADTQYF
v_gene: TRBV2; j_gene: TRBJ2-5; abundance: many; d_gene: -; CDR3nt: TGTGCCAGCAGACAAGAGACCCAGTACTTC; CDR3aa: CASRQETQYF
v_gene: TRBV11-2; j_gene: TRBJ2-1; abundance: -; d_gene: -; CDR3nt: TGTGCCATCAGCTCCCTACAGGGCTCCTACAATAAGCAGTTCTTC; CDR3aa: CAISSLQGSYNKQFF
v_gene: TRBV5-1; j_gene: TRBJ2-7; abundance: many; d_gene: -; CDR3nt: TGCGCCAGCAGCTTGCAGGGAAAGGGGGAGCAGTACTTC; CDR3aa: CASSLQGKGEQYF
v_gene: TRBV4-2; j_gene: TRBJ2-5; abundance: many; d_gene: -; CDR3nt: TGTGCCAGCAGCCTAGGGGATCCTGGGACCCAGTACTTC; CDR3aa: CASSLGDPGTQYF
v_gene: TRBV7-2; j_gene: TRBJ2-4; abundance: many; d_gene: -; CDR3nt: TGTGCCAGCAGCTTAATCCGGGATTCCAAAAACATTCAGTACTTC; CDR3aa: CASSLIRDSKNIQYF
v_gene: TRBV20-1; j_gene: TRBJ2-7; abundance: medium-sized; d_gene: TRBD2; CDR3nt: TGCAGTGCTAGGCATGCTAACGGGAGGGCCTACGAGCAGTACTTC; CDR3aa: CSARHANGRAYEQYF
v_gene: TRBV6-1; j_gene: TRBJ1-5; abundance: medium-sized; d_gene: -; CDR3nt: TGTGCCAGCAGTGACGTTGGGCGCGGGGGGACTCAGCCCCAGCATTTT; CDR3aa: CASSDVGRGGTQPQHF
v_gene: TRBV5-5; j_gene: TRBJ1-5; abundance: -; d_gene: -; CDR3nt: TGTGCCAGCAGCTTGGGGGCAGGGTGGAATCAGCCCCAGCATTTT; CDR3aa: CASSLGAGWNQPQHF
v_gene: TRBV6-1; j_gene: TRBJ2-2; abundance: few; d_gene: TRBD2; CDR3nt: TGTGCCAGCCAGATCGTCCCAGCGGGGCACACCGGGCAGCTGTTTTTT; CDR3aa: CASQIVPAGHTGQLFF
v_gene: TRBV7-2; j_gene: TRBJ2-7; abundance: medium-sized; d_gene: -; CDR3nt: TGTGCCAGCAGCCGGCACGGTTACGAGCAGTACTTC; CDR3aa: CASSRHGYEQYF
v_gene: TRBV2; j_gene: TRBJ2-5; abundance: many; d_gene: -; CDR3nt: TGTGCCAGCAAGCGGCAGGGTGGGGAGACCCAGTACTTC; CDR3aa: CASKRQGGETQYF
v_gene: TRBV4-2; j_gene: TRBJ2-3; abundance: many; d_gene: TRBD2; CDR3nt: TGTGCCAGCAGCCGGACTAGCGGCACAGATACGCAGTATTTT; CDR3aa: CASSRTSGTDTQYF
v_gene: TRBV6-1; j_gene: TRBJ1-5; abundance: many; d_gene: -; CDR3nt: TGTGCCAGCAACAGGATCAATCAGCCCCAGCATTTT; CDR3aa: CASNRINQPQHF
v_gene: TRBV27; j_gene: TRBJ2-7; abundance: medium-sized; d_gene: TRBD2; CDR3nt: TGTGCCAGCAGAGCCGGGACTAGCGGGAGGGCCTACGAGCAGTACTTC; CDR3aa: CASRAGTSGRAYEQYF
v_gene: TRBV20-1; j_gene: TRBJ2-1; abundance: once; d_gene: -; CDR3nt: TGCAGTGCTAGGGAGGGGACCTCCTACAATGAACAGTTCTTC; CDR3aa: CSAREGTSYNEQFF